The 9 T cell receptor beta chains below all came from one sample that was sequenced in a study of radiotherapy plus CTLA-4 blockade in lung cancer. Measured with immunoSEQ multiplex PCR; TCRdb has only the in-frame clones, and not every one. Among roughly 46,000 clones listed, roughly three quarters were seen once. The source was peripheral blood, collected from a patient treated with radiotherapy plus ipilimumab. Every receptor here comes from a human donor with non-small cell lung cancer who had stable disease on radiotherapy plus ipilimumab.

This chain uses TRBV21-1 with TRBJ2-1; TRBD1, the table's D call, lacks a check against the DNA. TRBV21-1 is assigned pseudogene status. This CDR3 has 16 residues. CDR3 protein: CASSKVQGRTYNEQFF. The CDR3 DNA sequence: TGTGCCAGCAGCAAAGTCCAGGGGAGAACCTACAATGAGCAGTTCTTC.

The chain couples TRBV6-5 to TRBJ1-5; D not certain. The length of the CDR3 is 14 residues. The germline gives CDR1 MNHEY, CDR2 SVGAGI. V lost 4 bases and J 0 bases, leaving 7 bases between the germline ends. In nucleotides, the CDR3 is TGTGCCAGCAGTTTAACGAATAGCAATCAGCCCCAGCATTTT. It codes for CASSLTNSNQPQHF.

The CDR3 loop is CASSTYKMNTEAFF. The CDR3 DNA reads TGTGCCAGCAGTACGTATAAGATGAACACTGAAGCTTTCTTT. V gene TRBV27 combines with J gene TRBJ1-1; no definite D call. The CDR3 totals 14 residues. Trimming pared 5 bases from V and 0 bases from J, leaving 10 bases between. Germline V CDR1 and CDR2: MNHEY, SMNVEV (reference sequence).

The chain combines TRBV29-1 with TRBJ2-3; no clear D. Germline loops: CDR1 SQVTM, CDR2 ANQGSEA. The CDR3 extends over 12 amino acids. With 6 bases removed from V and 0 bases from J, the gap between germline ends came to 7 bases. CDR3 protein: CSVGKSTDTQYF. The CDR3 bases are TGCAGCGTGGGCAAAAGCACAGATACGCAGTATTTT.

The gene calls are TRBV6-5 and TRBJ1-1; the match to TRBD1 covers 8 bases. The V gene's germline CDR1 is MNHEY and CDR2 SVGAGI. V dropped 4 bases and J dropped 7; count of bases not matched to a gene: 14. The CDR3 covers 16 residues. CDR3 nucleotide sequence: TGTGCCAGCAGTTCACCTACCCGACAGGGGAAGGTTGAAGCTTTCTTT. Residues: CASSSPTRQGKVEAFF.

The chain carries TRBV5-1 and TRBJ2-2, with 7 bases that match TRBD1. V lost 4 bases to trimming and J lost 6 bases; unmatched junction nucleotides: 9. Germline lookup yields CDR1 SGHRS and CDR2 YFSETQ. The CDR3 is made up of 15 amino acids. The CDR3 here is CASSTGQGVPGELFF. The CDR3 nucleotides are TGCGCCAGCAGCACTGGGCAGGGGGTGCCCGGGGAGCTGTTTTTT.

The genes are TRBV6-1 and TRBJ2-1, with D perhaps TRBD1 (6 bases). CDR1 is MNHNS and CDR2 is SASEGT in the germline V gene. The CDR3 loop spans 16 amino acids. Trimming removed 2 bases from V and 0 bases from J, with 11 bases in between. The CDR3 loop is CASSEYDRSSYNEQFF. The CDR3 DNA reads as TGTGCCAGCAGTGAATACGACAGGAGCTCCTACAATGAGCAGTTCTTC.

The J gene is TRBJ1-2, the V gene TRBV6-1, with 8 bases identical to TRBD1. V dropped 9 bases and J dropped 5; count of bases not matched to a gene: 5. The CDR3 totals 12 residues. The germline CDR1 and CDR2 sequences are MNHNS and SASEGT. CDR3 in amino acids: CASSRDRYGYTF. The CDR3 DNA is TGTGCCAGTTCCCGGGACAGGTATGGCTACACCTTC.

This chain's CDR3 is CASSRDVPGQGNTQYF. In nucleotides, the CDR3 is TGCGCCAGCAGCCGAGATGTCCCGGGACAGGGAAATACGCAGTATTTT. The chain is built from TRBV5-1 and TRBJ2-3, with 9 nucleotides matching TRBD1. V dropped 4 bases and J dropped 7; count of bases not matched to a gene: 13. CDR1 and CDR2 (germline): SGHRS, YFSETQ. This CDR3 comprises 16 residues.